These 29 T cell receptor beta chains share one sample of origin, sequenced in a study of CD8+CD57+ T cells in acquired aplastic anemia. Genomic DNA served as template for TCR beta VDJ and CDR3 profiling. TCRdb fed the reads into MiXCR, producing one record per CDR3 protein. The sample includes 200,000 to 250,000 distinct CDR3 sequences, under 50% of them seen just once. Sequencing involved patients with CD8+CD57+ cell expansion previously shown by flow cytometry. What was sequenced was sorted CD4+, CD8+, or CD8+CD57+ T cells (not recorded which) from PBMCs. The receptors here all came from a human donor with aplastic anemia.

V usage is TRBV10-3 and J usage is TRBJ2-3; D is undetermined. This CDR3 comprises 12 residues. V dropped 7 bases and J dropped 9 bases, with 14 bases sitting between them. Germline CDR1 and CDR2: ENHRY and SYGVKD. The CDR3 bases are TGTGCCATCAAGTCCTCCAAGGGCACGCAGTATTTT. It encodes CAIKSSKGTQYF.

This clonotype appeared many times. The V gene is TRBV2, the J gene TRBJ2-5; TRBD1 is a possible D gene (6 bases). The CDR3 length is 16 residues. Germline CDR1 is SNHLY and CDR2 is FYNNEI. V was clipped by 1 base and J by 0 bases, with 12 bases between them. This CDR3 reads CASSEGDTKYQETQYF. The CDR3 bases are TGTGCCAGCAGTGAAGGGGACACTAAGTACCAAGAGACCCAGTACTTC.

This clonotype was counted at least ten times. The gene calls are TRBV4-1 and TRBJ1-6; 9 bases line up with TRBD1. After removal of 0 bases from V and 4 bases from J, the junction contained 1 base not matched to a gene. Germline V gene lookup returns CDR1 MGHRA and CDR2 YSYEKL. The CDR3 loop spans 16 amino acids. CDR3 loop: CASSQEGTGYNSPLHF. DNA of the CDR3: TGCGCCAGCAGCCAAGAGGGGACAGGGTATAATTCACCCCTCCACTTT.

V and J are TRBV5-5 and TRBJ2-3, with 11 bases aligning to TRBD2. Germline trimming cut 4 bases from V and 3 bases from J; bases unmatched to any gene: 10. The V gene's germline CDR1 is SGHKS and CDR2 YYEKEE (reference sequence). The CDR3 length is 17 residues. The CDR3 sequence is CASSLTGTSGTTDTQYF. DNA for the CDR3: TGTGCCAGCAGCCTGACCGGGACTAGCGGAACTACAGATACGCAGTATTTT.

Comment on this clonotype: Without the conserved terminal phenylalanine or tryptophan, this CDR3 likely stems from a read error. The V and J genes are TRBV25-1 and TRBJ1-6; D possibly corresponds to TRBD1 (5 bases). Trimming left V 3 bases short and J 5 bases short, with 5 bases between. Germline lookup yields CDR1 MGHDK and CDR2 SYGVNS. The length of the CDR3 is 13 residues. As DNA, the CDR3 is TGTGCCAGCAGTGACAGGGATAATTCACCCCTCCACCTT. Its protein product is CASSDRDNSPLHL.

This clonotype appeared many times. J is TRBJ1-6 and V is TRBV14; D perhaps matches TRBD1 (5 bases). There are 14 residues in the CDR3. Germline assignment: CDR1 SGHDN and CDR2 FVKESK. V was shortened by 1 base and J by 7 bases, with 8 bases between the two germline ends. The CDR3, as DNA: TGTGCCAGCAGCCAAGGCTGGGGGAATTCACCCCTCCACTTT. Amino acid sequence: CASSQGWGNSPLHF. Full variable domain (outside the CDR3, taken from reference TRBV14 and TRBJ1-6): EAGVTQFPSHSVIEKGQTVTLRCDPISGHDNLYWYRRVMGKEIKFLLHFVKESKQDESGMPNNRFLAERTGGTYSTLKVQPAELEDSGVYFCASSQGWGNSPLHFGNGTRLTVT.

This clonotype was seen repeatedly, ten times or more. This rearrangement joins TRBV7-8 to TRBJ2-7; D is unclear. Germline V gene lookup returns CDR1 SGHVS and CDR2 FQNEAQ. Between the trimmed V and J ends, which lost 0 bases and 2 bases, there was a span of 5 bases. The CDR3 is 13 residues long. The CDR3 protein is CASSLADTYEQYF. The CDR3 DNA is TGTGCCAGCAGCTTAGCGGATACCTACGAGCAGTACTTC. The full variable domain, in which reference TRBV7-8 and TRBJ2-7 provide the parts outside the CDR3, is GAGVSQSPRYKVAKRGQDVALRCDPISGHVSLFWYQQALGQGPEFLTYFQNEAQLDKSGLPSDRFFAERPEGSVSTLKIQRTQQEDSAVYLCASSLADTYEQYFGPGTRLTVT.

The chain couples TRBV19 to TRBJ1-3; no clear D gene. The length of the CDR3 is 17 residues. Germline lookup yields CDR1 LNHDA and CDR2 SQIVND (reference sequence). V was pared by 3 bases and J by 2 bases, with 17 bases between. This chain's CDR3 is CASSILRETQTGNTIYF. For the CDR3, the DNA is TGTGCCAGTAGTATCCTCCGGGAGACACAGACTGGAAACACCATATATTTT.

This clonotype was observed a handful of times. J is TRBJ1-6 and V is TRBV28; D not certain. Trimming took 7 bases from V and 2 from J, leaving 12 bases between them. This CDR3 region has 15 residues. Germline CDR1 reads MDHEN; CDR2 reads SYDVKM. The CDR3 DNA sequence: TGTGCCAGCAACCCCGATGAGGCCTATAATTCACCCCTCCACTTT. This gives the protein CASNPDEAYNSPLHF.

This clonotype was picked up a small number of times. This chain joins TRBV20-1 and TRBJ2-7, with D perhaps TRBD1 (6 bases). The CDR3 loop spans 13 amino acids. Looked up from germline, CDR1 is DFQATT and CDR2 is SNEGSKA (reference sequence). Trimming stripped 8 bases from V and 4 bases from J, with 18 bases between. The CDR3 reads CSTSRQGMYEQYF. DNA of the CDR3: TGCAGTACCAGTAGGCAGGGGATGTACGAGCAGTACTTC.

This clonotype was seen repeatedly, ten times or more. The chain joins TRBV7-2 to TRBJ2-3; D gene unclear. The CDR3 runs to 12 residues. Trimming shortened V by 5 bases and J by 0 bases, and 3 bases separated the two germline ends. CDR1 SGHTA and CDR2 FQGNSA come from the germline V gene. The CDR3 DNA reads TGTGCCAGCAGCACCAGCACAGATACGCAGTATTTT. Amino acids: CASSTSTDTQYF.

As for this clonotype: Germline and junction disagree at one end, which may indicate a read error. This chain links TRBV2 with TRBJ2-7, with D perhaps matching TRBD1 (6 bases). The CDR3 contains 11 residues. Germline V gives CDR1 SNHLY, CDR2 FYNNEI. The CDR3 sequence: CATQGHYEQYF. The CDR3 DNA reads as TGTGCCACCCAGGGGCACTACGAACAGTACTTC.

The chain has TRBV20-1 and TRBJ2-5; D may be TRBD1 or TRBD2 (5 bases each). The ends were cut back, 3 bases at V and 4 bases at J, with 15 bases in the middle. Germline V gives CDR1 DFQATT, CDR2 SNEGSKA (reference sequence). The CDR3 has 14 residues. The CDR3, as DNA: TGCAGTGCTAGCGGGACCCAAGGTACAGAGACCCAGTACTTC. Translation: CSASGTQGTETQYF.

The chain combines TRBV2 with TRBJ1-1; possible D gene TRBD1, 6 bases. The CDR3 consists of 14 residues. Germline V gives CDR1 SNHLY, CDR2 FYNNEI. The V end was cut by 4 bases, the J end by 5 bases, with 14 bases between. CDR3 sequence (DNA): TGTGCCAGCAGTGTGGCCAGGGGTAGTACTGAAGCTTTCTTT. This gives the protein CASSVARGSTEAFF.

This clonotype appeared many times. J is TRBJ2-1 and V is TRBV29-1; 12 nucleotides line up with TRBD1. With V trimmed by 8 bases and J by 9 bases, 8 bases remained unmatched. CDR3 length: 13 residues. Per the germline V gene, CDR1 is SQVTM and CDR2 is ANQGSEA. CDR3 nucleotide sequence: TGCAGCTTTCCGGGACAGGGGGCTGGTGAGCAGTTCTTC. This gives the protein CSFPGQGAGEQFF.

Turning to this clonotype: A much more abundant neighbour one base away suggests this may be a read error. This chain uses TRBV7-3 with TRBJ2-3; 9 positions match TRBD2. V lost 7 bases, J lost 5 bases, and 13 bases stayed unmatched. This CDR3 spans 16 amino acids. Per germline, CDR1 SGHTA and CDR2 FQGTGA. CDR3 coding DNA: TGTGCCAGCAACGCTTGGGTTGGCGGGGGGGTAGATACGCAGTATTTT. This encodes CASNAWVGGGVDTQYF.

This chain uses TRBV25-1 with TRBJ1-4, with TRBD1 matching 11 bases. This CDR3 is built from 15 residues. In germline, CDR1 is MGHDK, CDR2 SYGVNS. Trimming cost V 3 bases and J 8 bases; bases outside gene matches: 5. The CDR3 nucleotides read TGTGCCAGCAGTGACCCGGGACAGGGGGACGAAAAACTGTTTTTT. Protein product: CASSDPGQGDEKLFF.

About this clonotype: Compared with germline, one end of the junction differs, possibly owing to a read error. The chain recombines TRBV15 with TRBJ1-2; D remains ambiguous. The germline V gene has CDR1 LNHNV and CDR2 YYDKDF (reference sequence). The CDR3 totals 15 residues. In nucleotides, the CDR3 is TGTGCCACCCGCAGAGATTCGGGGAGGCGCTATGGCTGCACCTTC. The encoded protein is CATRRDSGRRYGCTF.

The chain couples TRBV15 to TRBJ2-2, with TRBD2 matching over 9 bases. Germline CDR1 is LNHNV and CDR2 is YYDKDF (reference sequence). CDR3 length: 15 residues. The ends lost 0 bases at V and 15 bases at J; junction bases unmatched: 11. The chain's CDR3 is CATSRDSAGGPMMFF. In DNA form, the CDR3 reads TGTGCCACCAGCAGAGACTCGGCGGGAGGGCCGATGATGTTTTTT.

This clonotype was seen at least ten times. Here the CDR3 reads CADRGDTEAFF. The CDR3 coding sequence is TGTGCCGACAGGGGCGACACTGAAGCTTTCTTT. The chain links TRBV2 to TRBJ1-1, with 8 positions matching TRBD1. CDR1 SNHLY and CDR2 FYNNEI come from the germline V gene. Germline trimming cut 11 bases from V and 3 bases from J; bases unmatched to any gene: 2. The CDR3 contains 11 residues. The complete variable domain, with remaining parts taken from reference TRBV2 and TRBJ1-1, reads EPEVTQTPSHQVTQMGQEVILRCVPISNHLYFYWYRQILGQKVEFLVSFYNNEISEKSEIFDDQFSVERPDGSNFTLKIRSTKLEDSAMYFCADRGDTEAFFGQGTRLTVV.

This sequence joins TRBV7-6 and TRBJ1-1; D is unclear. The CDR3 runs 13 residues. Germline CDR1 reads SGHVS; CDR2 reads FNYEAQ. Trimming took 8 bases from V and 10 from J, leaving 20 bases between them. This CDR3 reads CASGLAWGKGAFF. CDR3 coding DNA: TGTGCCAGCGGACTTGCCTGGGGTAAGGGAGCTTTCTTT. Complete variable domain (other parts from reference TRBV7-6 and TRBJ1-1): GAGVSQSPRYKVTKRGQDVALRCDPISGHVSLYWYRQALGQGPEFLTYFNYEAQQDKSGLPNDRFSAERPEGSISTLTIQRTEQRDSAMYRCASGLAWGKGAFFGQGTRLTVV.

The chain links TRBV4-1 to TRBJ1-2, with 12 bases that match TRBD1. Germline-derived CDR1 and CDR2 are MGHRA and YSYEKL. The CDR3 covers 19 residues. The ends lost 2 bases at V and 4 bases at J; junction bases unmatched: 14. CDR3 in amino acids: CASSQPTGTGGFDSYGYTF. The CDR3 nucleotides are TGCGCCAGCAGCCAACCCACCGGGACAGGGGGCTTCGATAGCTATGGCTACACCTTC.

About this clonotype: Being one base from a much bigger clone, this may be a read error. The chain uses TRBV28 and TRBJ2-7; D might be TRBD1 (5 bases). The CDR3 has 13 residues. Germline V gene sequence: CDR1 MDHEN, CDR2 SYDVKM. Deletions cut 3 bases from V and 3 bases from J, with 9 bases between. The CDR3 loop reads CASSFERGYEQYF. The CDR3 DNA reads as TGTGCCAGCAGTTTCGAAAGGGGCTACGAGCAGTACTTC. Complete variable domain (other parts from reference TRBV28 and TRBJ2-7): DVKVTQSSRYLVKRTGEKVFLECVQDMDHENMFWYRQDPGLGLRLIYFSYDVKMKEKGDIPEGYSVSREKKERFSLILESASTNQTSMYLCASSFERGYEQYFGPGTRLTVT.

Worth noting for this clonotype: This may be a read error: a much more frequent sequence differs by one nucleotide. The CDR3 DNA follows: TGTGCCATCAGTGTGTCGCGGGGGGGCCAAGAGGCCCAGTACTTC. It encodes CAISVSRGGQEAQYF. V is TRBV10-3 and J is TRBJ2-5, with 9 positions matching TRBD2. The germline V gene encodes CDR1 ENHRY and CDR2 SYGVKD. The CDR3 is made up of 15 amino acids.

This rearrangement joins TRBV5-1 to TRBJ1-6; 11 bases match TRBD1. Germline V CDR1 and CDR2: SGHRS, YFSETQ. Trimming at V came to 4 bases and at J to 9 bases, leaving 3 bases not matched to a gene. The CDR3 length is 14 residues. CDR3 nucleotide sequence: TGCGCCAGCAGCGTGGGGACAGGGGGTTCACCCCTCCACTTT. Amino acids: CASSVGTGGSPLHF.

This clonotype was counted at least ten times. The V and J genes are TRBV19 and TRBJ2-2, with 7 bases aligning to TRBD2. J lost 4 bases, V lost 7 bases, and 9 bases had no gene match. Per germline, CDR1 LNHDA and CDR2 SQIVND (reference sequence). This CDR3 contains 15 residues. In nucleotides, the CDR3 is TGTGCCAGTAATGGGGGGGGAGCGGGCACCGGGGAGCTGTTTTTT. Its protein product is CASNGGGAGTGELFF.

This clonotype was recorded once. The chain joins TRBV19 to TRBJ1-6; weak D call: TRBD1 (5 bases). Germline-derived CDR1 and CDR2 are LNHDA and SQIVND (reference sequence). The CDR3 sequence is 15 residues long. The germline V and J ends were trimmed by 3 bases and 7 bases, with 13 bases remaining between them. CDR3 in amino acids: CASSIGGVENSPLHF. DNA of the CDR3: TGTGCCAGTAGTATTGGGGGGGTGGAGAATTCACCCCTCCACTTT. The entire variable domain, with the rest obtained from reference TRBV19 and TRBJ1-6, is as follows: DGGITQSPKYLFRKEGQNVTLSCEQNLNHDAMYWYRQDPGQGLRLIYYSQIVNDFQKGDIAEGYSVSREKKESFPLTVTSAQKNPTAFYLCASSIGGVENSPLHFGNGTRLTVT.

This clonotype has at least ten counts. The chain has TRBV7-8 and TRBJ1-6; no firm D call. Trimming removed 3 bases from V and 10 bases from J, with 13 bases in between. The germline V gene encodes CDR1 SGHVS and CDR2 FQNEAQ. This CDR3 has 14 residues. For the CDR3, the DNA is TGTGCCAGCAGCTTGGACCCCGGAGACTCACCCCTCCACTTT. It codes for CASSLDPGDSPLHF.

This clonotype was picked up many times. The chain uses TRBV2 and TRBJ1-4; D perhaps matches TRBD1 (6 bases). V was trimmed by 4 bases and J by 4 bases, leaving 10 bases between them. Looked up from germline, CDR1 is SNHLY and CDR2 is FYNNEI. This CDR3 region has 14 residues. CDR3 bases: TGTGCCAGCAGTGTACAGGGAGGTAATGAAAAACTGTTTTTT. It translates to CASSVQGGNEKLFF.